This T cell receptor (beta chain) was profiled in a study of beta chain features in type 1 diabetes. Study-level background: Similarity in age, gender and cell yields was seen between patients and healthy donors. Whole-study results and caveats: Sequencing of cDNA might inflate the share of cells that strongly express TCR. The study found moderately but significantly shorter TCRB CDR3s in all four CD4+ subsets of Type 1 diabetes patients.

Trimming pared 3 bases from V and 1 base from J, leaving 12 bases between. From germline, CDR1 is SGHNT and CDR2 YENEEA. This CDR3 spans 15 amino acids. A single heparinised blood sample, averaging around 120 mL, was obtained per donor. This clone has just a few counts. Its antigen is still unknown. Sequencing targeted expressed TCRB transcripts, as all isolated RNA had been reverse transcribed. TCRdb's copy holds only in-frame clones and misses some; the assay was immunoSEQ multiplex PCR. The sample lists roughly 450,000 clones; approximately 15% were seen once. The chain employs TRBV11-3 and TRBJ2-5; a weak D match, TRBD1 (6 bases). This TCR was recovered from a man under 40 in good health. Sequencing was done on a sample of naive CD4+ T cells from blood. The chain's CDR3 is CASSLAYRAQETQYF. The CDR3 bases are TGTGCCAGCAGCTTGGCATACAGGGCCCAAGAGACCCAGTACTTC.